Described below is a single T cell receptor beta chain sequence and its context. Antigen unknown. The data were obtained in a study of T-cell memory formation after mild COVID-19. About the research overall: For the most part, TCR clusters were specific to one donor. Findings of the study overall: Memory sampled before infection contained some responding clones, suggesting cross-reactive memory joined. Among clones contracting day 15 to 85, CD4/CD8 was balanced, whereas later expanders leaned CD4+.

TCRdb re-called the 5' RACE reads with MiXCR, one entry per CDR3 protein. Seen here are 35,000 to 45,000 distinct CDR3 sequences, 7.3% observed once, and the top ten hold about 1.5%. CDR3 length: 12 residues. Per the germline V gene, CDR1 is SGHRS and CDR2 is YFSETQ. Deletions cut 4 bases from V and 5 bases from J, with 7 bases between. The V and J genes are TRBV5-1 and TRBJ1-3, with unresolved D. Sequenced input: PBMCs or a T cell subset sorted from them (not recorded which). The clonotype originates from a man in his late teens or twenties who had mild COVID-19 (a few samples of this study predate the infection). Cell type and time point are not known. CDR3 coding DNA: TGCGCCAGCAGCATGGGAAGAAACACCATATATTTT. It encodes CASSMGRNTIYF. The whole variable domain, remainder taken from reference TRBV5-1 and TRBJ1-3, is KAGVTQTPRYLIKTRGQQVTLSCSPISGHRSVSWYQQTPGQGLQFLFEYFSETQRNKGNFPGRFSGRQFSNSRSEMNVSTLELGDSALYLCASSMGRNTIYFGEGSWLTVV.